The rows below give T cell receptor beta chains drawn from one sample of a study of T cells after posttransplantation cyclophosphamide. The data were produced by immunoSEQ multiplex PCR, yet TCRdb's version contains in-frame clones alone and is incomplete. The table shows about 7,900 clones, with around 85% occurring only once. The starting material was PBMCs, obtained after allogeneic stem cell transplant with posttransplant cyclophosphamide. All receptors come from a female patient aged 40-49 years who received an allogeneic stem cell transplant from an unrelated donor, was CMV-positive, and had no GVHD. The graft donor may have contributed some T cells. CDR3s include the opening cysteine and the closing phenylalanine or tryptophan.

v_gene	j_gene	CDR3aa
TRBV6-6	TRBJ2-7	CASKSRTATYEQYF
TRBV7-9	TRBJ2-7	CASSPGGEGGSYEQYF
TRBV7-2	TRBJ2-7	CASSSRSGLEYEQYF
TRBV2	TRBJ1-1	CASSFQGAAEAFF
TRBV25-1	TRBJ2-7	CASSALAGGDEQYF
TRBV2	TRBJ1-6	CASSRDRNSPLHF
TRBV21-1	TRBJ1-1	CAQQLVSSYTILTEAFF
TRBV12-2	TRBJ1-2	CASRFRTGRPGYGYTF
TRBV4-3	TRBJ1-4	CASSQEGHPFATNEKLFF
TRBV6-5	TRBJ2-2	CASSYSPNTGELFF
TRBV7-8	TRBJ1-6	CASSLSGGEHSPLHF
TRBV18	TRBJ1-1	CASSPNGQWNTEAFF
TRBV5-1	TRBJ1-1	CASSLQGNTEAFF
TRBV4-3	TRBJ2-3	CASSQRPDRALGYTQYF
TRBV5-4	TRBJ1-2	CASSSGQGGYGYTF
TRBV2	TRBJ1-2	CASSGGTDDYGYTF
TRBV10-3	TRBJ2-7	CAISVNEMLNYEQYF
TRBV27	TRBJ1-6	CASSLLGEGSPLHF
TRBV7-2	TRBJ2-3	CASSLGGPGQYF
TRBV6-6	TRBJ1-6	CASSYPTGVNNSPLHF
TRBV4-2	TRBJ2-1	CASSPGGTISSSYNEQFF
TRBV5-4	TRBJ1-6	CASSLGQSYNSPLHF
TRBV2	TRBJ1-2	CASSAQTGTVYGYTF
TRBV29-1	TRBJ2-3	CSVALRRTSDTQYF
TRBV29-1	TRBJ2-7	CSVLRTPSSYEQYF
TRBV15	TRBJ2-7	CATSRRDRGQYEQYF
TRBV19	TRBJ1-1	CASSIGDRVMRAEAFF
TRBV9	TRBJ2-3	CASSEGLHTDTQYF
TRBV5-1	TRBJ1-1	CASSLGVGGTGGMTEAFF
TRBV28	TRBJ1-4	CASSSGSTNEKLFF
TRBV2	TRBJ1-3	CASSSGSSGNTIYF
TRBV10-3	TRBJ1-4	CAISKGQEEKLFF
TRBV7-2	TRBJ2-7	CASSLGPNYEQYF
TRBV4-1	TRBJ2-5	CASSQVSLGEETQYF
TRBV30	TRBJ2-7	CAWSGFGHGLAGGYGEQYF
TRBV2	TRBJ1-6	CASNPQGSYNSPLHF
TRBV11-3	TRBJ2-7	CASSLGVQGGYEQYF
TRBV4-3	TRBJ2-3	CASSPYPPGTGISDTQYF
TRBV7-6	TRBJ2-7	CASSHYAGTDYEQYF
TRBV27	TRBJ2-1	CASSPSGGGNEQFF
TRBV5-4	TRBJ2-1	CASSLSRSYNEQFF
TRBV4-2	TRBJ2-5	CASSQGDRDAQETQYF
TRBV7-9	TRBJ2-7	CASSPLARGSSYEQYF
TRBV5-1	TRBJ1-2	CASSPSVKNGYTF
TRBV19	TRBJ2-3	CASRDTGVWADTQYF
TRBV6-6	TRBJ2-5	CASSVYSETQYF
TRBV9	TRBJ2-3	CASSAGQLTQYF
TRBV4-3	TRBJ2-3	CASSPRQGPSDTQYF
TRBV21-1	TRBJ1-5	CARQGAGEAVEPQHF
TRBV15	TRBJ1-1	CATSETTENTEAFF
TRBV27	TRBJ2-7	CASSWSTGSYEQYF
TRBV30	TRBJ1-2	CAWPHRGGYTF
TRBV5-6	TRBJ1-4	CASSLKGANEKLFF